This T cell receptor (beta chain) was obtained from a study of blood T cell repertoires in COVID-19. Study as a whole: The United States, Italy and Spain supplied acute and convalescent COVID-19 samples.

From germline, CDR1 is SGHRS and CDR2 YFSETQ. J lost 2 bases, V lost 4 bases, and 3 bases had no gene match. CDR3 size: 15 residues. Assay: immunoSEQ multiplex PCR; the TCRdb copy retains only in-frame clones and omits some. The sample records some 150,000 clones, approximately 89% being singletons. V and J are TRBV5-1 and TRBJ2-2; 9 bases line up with TRBD1. The receptor was isolated from a human donor in a cohort sampled during active COVID-19. Sequencing was done on a sample of peripheral blood. CDR3 nucleotides: TGCGCCAGCAGCAAGGACAGGGGAAACACCGGGGAGCTGTTTTTT. Translated, it gives CASSKDRGNTGELFF.